This T cell receptor (beta chain) was identified during a study of blood T cell repertoires in COVID-19. The protocol was immunoSEQ multiplex PCR, while the TCRdb copy is restricted to in-frame clones and leaves out a portion. Among 180,000 or so clones listed, approximately 86% were seen once. The CDR3 has 13 amino acids. Between the trimmed V and J ends, which lost 6 bases and 1 base, there was a span of 9 bases. Germline CDR1 MNHNY, CDR2 SVGAGI (reference sequence). The sequence was obtained from a young man with acute or convalescent COVID-19. The sample consisted of peripheral blood. This chain links TRBV6-6 with TRBJ1-1; no firm D call. In DNA form, the CDR3 reads TGTGCCAGCAGCTGGGCCACGAACACTGAAGCTTTCTTT. It yields the protein CASSWATNTEAFF.